The present entry profiles one TCR beta chain with its context. Its antigen is undetermined. A multiplex PCR was run with 60 Vbeta primers and 13 Jbeta primers. Profiled with immunoSEQ multiplex PCR; TCRdb holds only in-frame clones, not every one. The sample lists roughly 100,000 clones, more than 9.5% occurring once. This sample is part of a study of cytomegalovirus exposure and HLA in healthy donors. Overall study findings and caveats: An analysis done earlier found most TCR beta V segments productive about 87% or about 30% of the time. In vitro, three CMV-associated chains proved specific for CMV antigens. A link between a missense DCLRE1C variant and TCR beta V- and J-gene trimming emerged from a later analysis.

V shed 0 bases and J 5 bases; nucleotides not matched to a gene: 1. Germline assignment: CDR1 KGHSH and CDR2 LQKENI. This CDR3 has 14 residues. The chain has TRBV18 and TRBJ2-5, with 9 bases aligning to TRBD2. Sequences were obtained from PBMCs. The TCR was taken from a man between 40 and 49 years old in good health and CMV-seropositive. The CDR3 DNA sequence: TGTGCCAGCTCACCACCAGGACTAGCGGAGACCCAGTACTTC. This translates into CASSPPGLAETQYF.